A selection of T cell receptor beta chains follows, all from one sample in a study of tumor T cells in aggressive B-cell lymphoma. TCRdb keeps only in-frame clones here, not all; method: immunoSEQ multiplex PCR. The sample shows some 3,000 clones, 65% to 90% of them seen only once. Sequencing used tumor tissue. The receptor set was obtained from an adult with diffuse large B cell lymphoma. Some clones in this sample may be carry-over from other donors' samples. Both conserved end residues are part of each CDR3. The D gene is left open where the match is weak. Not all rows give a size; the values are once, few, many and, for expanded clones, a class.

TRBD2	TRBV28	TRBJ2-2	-	TGTGCCAGCAGCCCCTTCGGGCTAGCGGGAGCTAACACCGGGGAGCTGTTTTTT	CASSPFGLAGANTGELFF
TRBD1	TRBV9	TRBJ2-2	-	TGTGCCAGCAGCTTGGGACAGGAACTCACCGGGGAGCTGTTTTTT	CASSLGQELTGELFF
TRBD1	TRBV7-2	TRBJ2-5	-	TGTGCCAGCAGCTTTCAACAGGGGCAAGAGACCCAGTACTTC	CASSFQQGQETQYF
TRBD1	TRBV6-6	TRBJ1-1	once	TGTGCCAGCAGTCGGACAGGGGGAGCGGCTTTCTTT	CASSRTGGAAFF
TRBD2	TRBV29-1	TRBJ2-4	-	TGCAGCGTGCTGACTAGCGGGAGGGCCTCGGCCAAAAACATTCAGTACTTC	CSVLTSGRASAKNIQYF
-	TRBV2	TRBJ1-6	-	TGTGCCAGCCACAGGGAAATCGTTAATTCACCCCTCCACTTT	CASHREIVNSPLHF
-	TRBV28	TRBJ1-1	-	TGTGCCAGCAGTTCTGCCGGGGGGATCACTGAAGCTTTCTTT	CASSSAGGITEAFF
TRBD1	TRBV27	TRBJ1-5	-	TGTGCCAGCAGTTTAGGGACAGATAGCAATCAGCCCCAGCATTTT	CASSLGTDSNQPQHF
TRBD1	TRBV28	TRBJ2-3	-	TGTGCCAGCAGTTCGCCAGGGGGTACACAGTATTTT	CASSSPGGTQYF
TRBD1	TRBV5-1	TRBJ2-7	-	TGCGCCAGCCGAGAAGGGACAGGGGGCTCTGAAGAGCAGTACTTC	CASREGTGGSEEQYF
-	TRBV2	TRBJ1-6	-	TGTGCCAGCAGTGAGAACAGGGAGGGATCACCCCTCCACTTT	CASSENREGSPLHF
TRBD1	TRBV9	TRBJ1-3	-	TGTGCCAGCAGCGTAGCCGATTTAGGGACAGGGTATGACACCATATATTTT	CASSVADLGTGYDTIYF
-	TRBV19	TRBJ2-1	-	TGTGCCAGTAGTGTCCCCGGGAACCATGAGCAGTTCTTC	CASSVPGNHEQFF
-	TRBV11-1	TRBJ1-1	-	TGTGCCAGCGGGGCCGGAAAGGGGCCTTACACTGAAGCTTTCTTT	CASGAGKGPYTEAFF
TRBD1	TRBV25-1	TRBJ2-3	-	TGTGCCAGCAGTGAACCCCTACGGTGGCTAGGGGGCGGAGATACGCAGTATTTT	CASSEPLRWLGGGDTQYF
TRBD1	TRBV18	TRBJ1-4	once	TGTGCTAGCTCACCGCTCATTCCGGGACAGGGGAATGAAAAACTGTTTTTT	CASSPLIPGQGNEKLFF
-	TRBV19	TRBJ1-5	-	TGTGCCAGTAGTATTTGGTCGCGGGGCGTAGCGCGGCAGCCCCAGCATTTT	CASSIWSRGVARQPQHF
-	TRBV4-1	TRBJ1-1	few	TGCGCCAGCAGCCAATTACTCGAGGGGGGGGACACTGAAGCTTTCTTT	CASSQLLEGGDTEAFF
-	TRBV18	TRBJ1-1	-	TGTGCCAGCTCACCACCTGGAGGACAGTTAGGGGGAGCTTTCTTT	CASSPPGGQLGGAFF
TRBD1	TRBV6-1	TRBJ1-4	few	TGTGCCAGCAGTATCGGGACAGGGGTTAATGAAAAACTGTTTTTT	CASSIGTGVNEKLFF
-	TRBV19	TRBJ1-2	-	TGTGCCAGTAACTTCGCAGGGTACTATGGCTACACCTTC	CASNFAGYYGYTF
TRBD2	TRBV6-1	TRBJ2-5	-	TGTGCCAGCAGTGCGACTAGCGGGAGTGGTGGTGCAGAGACCCAGTACTTC	CASSATSGSGGAETQYF
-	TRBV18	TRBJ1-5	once	TGTGCCAGCTCATCGGTGGAGATATACAATCAGCCCCAGCATTTT	CASSSVEIYNQPQHF
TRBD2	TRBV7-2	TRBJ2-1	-	TGTGCCAGCAGCGCACCGGGACTAGCGTCCTATGAGCAGTTCTTC	CASSAPGLASYEQFF
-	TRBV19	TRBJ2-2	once	TGTGCCAGTAGTATGGGACTTACGAACACCGGGGAGCTGTTTTTT	CASSMGLTNTGELFF
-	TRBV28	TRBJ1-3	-	TGTGCCAGCAGCTTAGGACCAGGGGTTACTGGAAACACCATATATTTT	CASSLGPGVTGNTIYF
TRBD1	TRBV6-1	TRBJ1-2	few	TGTGCCAGCAGTGAAGTATCGACAGGGGTGCACTATGGCTACACCTTC	CASSEVSTGVHYGYTF
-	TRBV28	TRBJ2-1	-	TGTGCCAGCAGTCCCCTCCGGGGGAGCTCCTACAATGAGCAGTTCTTC	CASSPLRGSSYNEQFF
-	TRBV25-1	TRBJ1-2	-	TGTGCCAGCAGTGAGGTCCAGGGCCTCGAATTATCCTTC	CASSEVQGLELSF
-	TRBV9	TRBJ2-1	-	TGTGCCAGCAGCCCACCCCCCGGGGTGAGGAGGGACAATGAGCAGTTCTTC	CASSPPPGVRRDNEQFF
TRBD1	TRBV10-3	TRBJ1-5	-	TGTGCCATCAGTGAGTCGATAGGGACAGGGGACGATCAGCCCCAGCATTTT	CAISESIGTGDDQPQHF
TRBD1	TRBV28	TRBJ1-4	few	TGTGCCAGCAGTTTACTCGACAGGGGGACACCTCTCCCGCTAACTAATGAAAAACTGTTTTTT	CASSLLDRGTPLPLTNEKLFF
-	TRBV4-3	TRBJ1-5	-	TGCGCCAGCAGCCAAGCTGGGCGTGCGTGGCCCCAGCATTTT	CASSQAGRAWPQHF
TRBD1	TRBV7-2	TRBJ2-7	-	TGTGCCAGCAGCTTAGCCGGGACAGGGTACTACGAGCAGTACTTC	CASSLAGTGYYEQYF